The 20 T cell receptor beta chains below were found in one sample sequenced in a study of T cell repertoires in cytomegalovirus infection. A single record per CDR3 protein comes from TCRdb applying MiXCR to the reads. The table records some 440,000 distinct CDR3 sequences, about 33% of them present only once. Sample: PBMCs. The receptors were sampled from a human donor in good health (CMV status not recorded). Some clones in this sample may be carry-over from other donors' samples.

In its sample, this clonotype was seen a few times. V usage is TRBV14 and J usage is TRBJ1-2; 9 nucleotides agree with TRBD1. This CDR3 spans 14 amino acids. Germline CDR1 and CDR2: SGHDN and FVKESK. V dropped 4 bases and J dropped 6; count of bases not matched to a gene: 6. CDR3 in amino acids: CASSPGTGTHGYTF. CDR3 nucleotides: TGTGCCAGCAGCCCCGGGACAGGGACCCATGGCTACACCTTC.

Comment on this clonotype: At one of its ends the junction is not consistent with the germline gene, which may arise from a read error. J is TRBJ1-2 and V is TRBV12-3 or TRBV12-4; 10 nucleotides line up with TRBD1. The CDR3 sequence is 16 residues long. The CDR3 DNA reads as TGTGCAAGCAGTCAACTAATGGGACAGGGGTACCATGTCTACACCTTC. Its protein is CASSQLMGQGYHVYTF.

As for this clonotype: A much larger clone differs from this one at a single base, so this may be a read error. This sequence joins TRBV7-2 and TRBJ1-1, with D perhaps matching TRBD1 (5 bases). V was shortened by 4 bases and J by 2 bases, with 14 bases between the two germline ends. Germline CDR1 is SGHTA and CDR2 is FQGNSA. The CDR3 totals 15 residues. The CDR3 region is CASSSGTLINTEAFF. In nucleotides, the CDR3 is TGTGCCAGCAGCTCCGGGACCTTAATTAACACTGAAGCTTTCTTT.

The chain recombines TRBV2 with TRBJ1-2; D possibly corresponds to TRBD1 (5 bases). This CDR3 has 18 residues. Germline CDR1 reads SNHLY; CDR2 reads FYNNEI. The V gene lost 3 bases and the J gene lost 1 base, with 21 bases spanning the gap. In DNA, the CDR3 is TGTGCCAGCAGTGACTCTCCGGGACGGGTTTTTTTTAACTATGGCTACACCTTC. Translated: CASSDSPGRVFFNYGYTF.

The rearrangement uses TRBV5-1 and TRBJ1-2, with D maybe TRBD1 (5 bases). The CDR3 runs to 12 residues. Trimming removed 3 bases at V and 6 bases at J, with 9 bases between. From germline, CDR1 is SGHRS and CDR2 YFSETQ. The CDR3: CASSYPDNGYTF. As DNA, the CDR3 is TGCGCCAGCAGCTACCCGGACAATGGCTACACCTTC.

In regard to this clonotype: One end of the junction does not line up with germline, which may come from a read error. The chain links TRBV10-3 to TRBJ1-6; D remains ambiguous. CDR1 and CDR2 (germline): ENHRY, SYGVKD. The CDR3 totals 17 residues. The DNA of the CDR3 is TGTGCCATCAGTGAGTCTTGGATTAGCTCCTATAATTCACCCCTCCGCTTT. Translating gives CAISESWISSYNSPLRF.

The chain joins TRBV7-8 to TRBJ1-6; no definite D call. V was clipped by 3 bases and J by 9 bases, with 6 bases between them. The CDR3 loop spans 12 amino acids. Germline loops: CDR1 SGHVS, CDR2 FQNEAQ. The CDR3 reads CASSLSSSPLHF. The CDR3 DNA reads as TGTGCCAGCAGCTTGTCAAGTTCACCCCTCCACTTT.

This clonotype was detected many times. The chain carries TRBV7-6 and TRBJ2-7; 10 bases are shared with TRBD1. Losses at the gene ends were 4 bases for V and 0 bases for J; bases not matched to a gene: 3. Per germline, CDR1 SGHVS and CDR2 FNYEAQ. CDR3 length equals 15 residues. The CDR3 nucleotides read TGTGCCAGCAGCTCCGGGACAGGGGTCTCCTACGAGCAGTACTTC. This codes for CASSSGTGVSYEQYF.

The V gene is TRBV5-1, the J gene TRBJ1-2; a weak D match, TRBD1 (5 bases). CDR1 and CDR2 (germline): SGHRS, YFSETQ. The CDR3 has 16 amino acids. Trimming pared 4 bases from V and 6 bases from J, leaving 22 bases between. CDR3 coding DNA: TGCGCCAGCAGCCGGGACCCTTCTGCAGGATCCGATGGCTACACCTTC. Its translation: CASSRDPSAGSDGYTF.

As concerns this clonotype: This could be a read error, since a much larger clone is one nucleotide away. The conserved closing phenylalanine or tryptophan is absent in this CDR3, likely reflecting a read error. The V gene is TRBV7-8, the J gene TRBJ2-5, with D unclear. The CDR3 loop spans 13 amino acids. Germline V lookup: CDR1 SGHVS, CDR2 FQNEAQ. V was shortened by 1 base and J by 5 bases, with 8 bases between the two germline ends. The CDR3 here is CASSLGGYETQYL. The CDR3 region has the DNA TGTGCCAGCAGCTTAGGAGGTTATGAGACCCAGTACTTA.

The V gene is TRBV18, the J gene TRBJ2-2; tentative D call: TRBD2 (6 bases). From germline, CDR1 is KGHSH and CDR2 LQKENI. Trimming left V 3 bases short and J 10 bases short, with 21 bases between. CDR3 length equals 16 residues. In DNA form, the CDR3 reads TGTGCCAGCTCACCGTTCGGGACTTCGGGCGGTGTGGAGCTGTTTTTT. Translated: CASSPFGTSGGVELFF.

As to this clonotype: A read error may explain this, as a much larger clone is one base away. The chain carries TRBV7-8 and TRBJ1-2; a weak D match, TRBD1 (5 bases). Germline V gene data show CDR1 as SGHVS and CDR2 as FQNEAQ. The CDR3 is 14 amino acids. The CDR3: CASSPRSWDYGYNF. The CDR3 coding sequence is TGTGCCAGCAGCCCCCGAAGTTGGGACTATGGCTACAACTTC.

CDR3 DNA: TGTGCCAGCAGTCTGACAGCTCCTAGCTCCTATAATTCACCCCTCCACTTT. Amino acid sequence: CASSLTAPSSYNSPLHF. The chain combines TRBV6-2 or TRBV6-3 with TRBJ1-6, with D perhaps TRBD1 (5 bases). V was clipped by 5 bases and J by 0 bases, with 14 bases between them. CDR1 is MNHEY, CDR2 SVGEGT, per germline. CDR3 size: 17 residues.

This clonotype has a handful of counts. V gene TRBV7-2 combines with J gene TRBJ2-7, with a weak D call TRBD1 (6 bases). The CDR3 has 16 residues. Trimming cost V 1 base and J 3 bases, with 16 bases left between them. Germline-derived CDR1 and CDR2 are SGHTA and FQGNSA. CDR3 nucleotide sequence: TGTGCCAGCAGCTTAGTAGCCGCAGGGGCGGGCTACGAGCAGTACTTC. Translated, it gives CASSLVAAGAGYEQYF.

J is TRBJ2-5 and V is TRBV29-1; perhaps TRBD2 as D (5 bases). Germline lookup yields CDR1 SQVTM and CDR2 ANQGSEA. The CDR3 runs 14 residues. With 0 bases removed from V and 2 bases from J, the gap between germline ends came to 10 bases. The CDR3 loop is CSVEDISGQETQYF. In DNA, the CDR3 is TGCAGCGTTGAAGATATCAGCGGACAAGAGACCCAGTACTTC.

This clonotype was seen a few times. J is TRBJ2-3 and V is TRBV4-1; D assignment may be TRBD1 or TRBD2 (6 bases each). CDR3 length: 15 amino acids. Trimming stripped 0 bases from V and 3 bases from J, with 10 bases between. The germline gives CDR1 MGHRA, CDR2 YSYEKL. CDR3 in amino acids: CASSQEQGGTDTQYF. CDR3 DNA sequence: TGCGCCAGCAGCCAAGAACAGGGAGGAACAGATACGCAGTATTTT.

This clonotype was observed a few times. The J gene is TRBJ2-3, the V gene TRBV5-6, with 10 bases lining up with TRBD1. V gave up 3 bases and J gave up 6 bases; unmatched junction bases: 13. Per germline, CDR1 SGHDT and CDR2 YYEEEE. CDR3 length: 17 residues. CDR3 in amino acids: CASSSHPRDRGFDTQYF. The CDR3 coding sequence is TGTGCCAGCAGCTCTCACCCCCGGGACAGGGGCTTCGATACGCAGTATTTT.

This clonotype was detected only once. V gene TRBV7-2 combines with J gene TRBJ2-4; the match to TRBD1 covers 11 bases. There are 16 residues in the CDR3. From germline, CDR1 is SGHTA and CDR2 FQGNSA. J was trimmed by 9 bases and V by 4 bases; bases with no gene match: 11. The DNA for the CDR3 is TGTGCCAGCAGCTACGAGGCGGGACAGGGGGGGTGCATTCAGTACTTC. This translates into CASSYEAGQGGCIQYF. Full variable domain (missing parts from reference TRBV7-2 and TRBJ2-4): GAGVSQSPSNKVTEKGKDVELRCDPISGHTALYWYRQSLGQGLEFLIYFQGNSAPDKSGLPSDRFSAERTGGSVSTLTIQRTQQEDSAVYLCASSYEAGQGGCIQYFGAGTRLSVL.

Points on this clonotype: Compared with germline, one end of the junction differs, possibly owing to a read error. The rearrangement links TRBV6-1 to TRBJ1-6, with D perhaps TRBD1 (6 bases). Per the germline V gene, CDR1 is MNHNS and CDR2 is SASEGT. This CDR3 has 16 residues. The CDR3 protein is CASITQGIAYNSPLHF. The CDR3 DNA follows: TGTGCCAGCATTACCCAGGGGATAGCCTATAATTCACCCCTACACTTT.

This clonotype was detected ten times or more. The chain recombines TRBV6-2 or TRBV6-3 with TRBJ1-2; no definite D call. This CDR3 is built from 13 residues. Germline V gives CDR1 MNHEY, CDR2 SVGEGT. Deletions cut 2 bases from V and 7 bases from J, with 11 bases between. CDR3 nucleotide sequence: TGTGCCAGCAGTTACGGTCGGGTCTCTGGCTACACCTTC. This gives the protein CASSYGRVSGYTF.